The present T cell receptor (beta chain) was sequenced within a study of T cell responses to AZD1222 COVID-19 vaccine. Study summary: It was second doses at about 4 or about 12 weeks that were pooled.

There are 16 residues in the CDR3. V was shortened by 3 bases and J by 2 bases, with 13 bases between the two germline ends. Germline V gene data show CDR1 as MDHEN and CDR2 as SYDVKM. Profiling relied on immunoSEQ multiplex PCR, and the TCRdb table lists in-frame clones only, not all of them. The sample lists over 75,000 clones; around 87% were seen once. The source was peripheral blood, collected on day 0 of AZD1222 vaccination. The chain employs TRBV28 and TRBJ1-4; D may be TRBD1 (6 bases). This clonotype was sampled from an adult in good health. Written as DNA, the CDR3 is TGTGCCAGCAGTTTCTTGGGGGCGACGACTAATGAAAAACTGTTTTTT. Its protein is CASSFLGATTNEKLFF.